Presented here are 2 T cell receptor beta chains from one specimen sequenced in a study of cytomegalovirus exposure and HLA in healthy donors. The study ran its PCR with 60 Vbeta and 13 Jbeta primers. Profiling relied on immunoSEQ multiplex PCR, and the TCRdb table lists in-frame clones only, not all of them. The sample lists approximately 120,000 clones, 77% occurring once. The sequenced sample consisted of PBMCs. Source of these receptors: a man aged 35-49 years in good health and CMV-seropositive.

The chain joins TRBV7-2 to TRBJ1-2; no definite D call. The CDR3 is made up of 13 amino acids. The V and J ends lost 1 base and 2 bases respectively, with 5 bases between them. CDR1 and CDR2 (germline): SGHTA, FQGNSA. The CDR3 protein is CASSLGANYGYTF. CDR3 coding DNA: TGTGCCAGCAGCTTAGGGGCCAACTATGGCTACACCTTC.

The chain combines TRBV9 with TRBJ2-1; the match to TRBD2 covers 11 bases. Looked up from germline, CDR1 is SGDLS and CDR2 is YYNGEE. The CDR3 sequence is 15 residues long. V was clipped by 0 bases and J by 6 bases; unmatched bases: 2. CDR3 amino acids: CASSVDGTSGNEQFF. For the CDR3, the DNA is TGTGCCAGCAGCGTAGACGGGACTAGCGGCAATGAGCAGTTCTTC. The full variable domain, rest sourced from reference TRBV9 and TRBJ2-1, is DSGVTQTPKHLITATGQRVTLRCSPRSGDLSVYWYQQSLDQGLQFLIQYYNGEERAKGNILERFSAQQFPDLHSELNLSSLELGDSALYFCASSVDGTSGNEQFFGPGTRLTVL.